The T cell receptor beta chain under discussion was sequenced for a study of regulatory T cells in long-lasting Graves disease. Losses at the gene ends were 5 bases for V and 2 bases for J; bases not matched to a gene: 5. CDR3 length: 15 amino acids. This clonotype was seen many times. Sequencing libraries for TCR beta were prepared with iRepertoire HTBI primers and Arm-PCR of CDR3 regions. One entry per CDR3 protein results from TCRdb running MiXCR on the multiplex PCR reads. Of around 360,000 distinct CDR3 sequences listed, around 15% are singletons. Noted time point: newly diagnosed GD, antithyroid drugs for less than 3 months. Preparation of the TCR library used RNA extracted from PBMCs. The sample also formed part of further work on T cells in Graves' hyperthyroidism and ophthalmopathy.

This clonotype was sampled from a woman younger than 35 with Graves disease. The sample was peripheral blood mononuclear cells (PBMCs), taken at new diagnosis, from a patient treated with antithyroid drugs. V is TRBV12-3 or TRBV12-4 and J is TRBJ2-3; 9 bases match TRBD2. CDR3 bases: TGTGCCAGCAGTCCAAGCGGGGGGTCCACAGATACGCAGTATTTT. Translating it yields CASSPSGGSTDTQYF.